A single sample is the source of the 24 T cell receptor beta chains below, sequenced in a study of naive and memory T cell subsets. The beta constant-region primer was an equimolar mix of two oligonucleotides covering TRBC1 and TRBC2. Nested alpha and beta constant-region primers with the SP2 primer drove four PCR rounds on ligated cDNA. TCRdb processed the UMI-ligation and nested PCR reads anew with MiXCR; each CDR3 protein has one entry. This sample yields about 82,000 distinct CDR3 sequences, of which about 9.9% are seen a single time; roughly 1.2% belongs to the top ten. Source material: naive CD8+ T cells from blood. Source of these receptors: a human donor in good health.

This clonotype was picked up many times. The V call is TRBV7-8, the J call TRBJ2-7; the match to TRBD2 covers 14 bases. The length of the CDR3 is 15 residues. The V gene's germline CDR1 is SGHVS and CDR2 FQNEAQ. The V and J ends lost 5 bases and 4 bases, in that order; junction bases with no gene match: 4. CDR3 amino acids: CASSPGLAGVYEQYF. The CDR3 DNA is TGTGCCAGCAGCCCGGGACTAGCGGGGGTTTACGAGCAGTACTTC.

This clonotype was seen only once. V gene TRBV24-1 combines with J gene TRBJ2-7; the match to TRBD2 covers 10 bases. V was clipped by 0 bases and J by 5 bases; unmatched bases: 9. CDR3 length: 17 amino acids. Germline loops: CDR1 KGHDR, CDR2 SFDVKD. CDR3 nucleotides: TGTGCCACCAGTGATTTGCTCCCAGCGGGAGGGCAAGACGAGCAGTACTTC. Translated: CATSDLLPAGGQDEQYF.

The sample holds many counts of this clonotype. The V and J genes are TRBV29-1 and TRBJ2-7; 8 nucleotides line up with TRBD1. V shed 3 bases, J shed 1 base, and the junction held 8 bases outside the gene matches. CDR3 length equals 15 residues. CDR1 and CDR2 (germline): SQVTM, ANQGSEA. In DNA, the CDR3 is TGCAGCGTTGAGGCCACGCGACAGGGGTCCTACGAGCAGTACTTC. Its translation: CSVEATRQGSYEQYF.

This clonotype has at least ten counts. The V call is TRBV4-3, the J call TRBJ2-7, with 7 bases fitting TRBD1. Germline V CDR1 and CDR2: LGHNA, YSLEER. The CDR3 length is 13 residues. Trimming removed 1 base from V and 6 bases from J; junction bases left unmatched: 3. This CDR3 reads CASSQVDRAEQYF. The CDR3 DNA reads TGCGCCAGCAGCCAAGTCGACAGGGCCGAGCAGTACTTC.

This clonotype was counted ten times or more. J is TRBJ2-7 and V is TRBV20-1; D perhaps matches TRBD2 (6 bases). The V end was cut by 3 bases, the J end by 2 bases, with 11 bases between. CDR3 length: 13 amino acids. CDR1 and CDR2 (germline): DFQATT, SNEGSKA (reference sequence). The CDR3 protein is CSARKGGTYEQYF. For the CDR3, the DNA is TGCAGTGCTAGGAAGGGAGGAACCTACGAGCAGTACTTC.

The chain joins TRBV27 to TRBJ2-2, with 7 bases matching TRBD2. J lost 4 bases, V lost 3 bases, and 11 bases had no gene match. CDR3 length: 17 residues. Germline CDR1 reads MNHEY; CDR2 reads SMNVEV (reference sequence). The CDR3 coding sequence is TGTGCCAGCAGTTTCTCGGCGGGAGAGCGTTTCACCGGGGAGCTGTTTTTT. Protein product: CASSFSAGERFTGELFF.

This clonotype was seen more than once but under ten times. Here the CDR3 reads CASSHIIAGDGRSTDTQYF. DNA for the CDR3: TGCGCCAGCAGCCACATTATAGCGGGAGATGGGAGAAGCACAGATACGCAGTATTTT. The chain links TRBV4-3 to TRBJ2-3, with 9 nucleotides matching TRBD2. This CDR3 is built from 19 residues. CDR1 and CDR2 (germline): LGHNA, YSLEER. V trimming: 3 bases; J trimming: 0 bases; junction bases outside the gene matches: 13.

This chain connects TRBV29-1 to TRBJ2-7; TRBD1 matches 7 bases. This CDR3 spans 15 amino acids. Per germline, CDR1 SQVTM and CDR2 ANQGSEA. J was trimmed by 2 bases and V by 1 base; bases with no gene match: 8. The CDR3 spells CSVEGGDRDPYEQYF. The CDR3 nucleotides are TGCAGCGTTGAAGGGGGAGACAGGGACCCCTACGAGCAGTACTTC.

CDR3 sequence: CATSRVGNTDTQYF. DNA of the CDR3: TGTGCCACCAGCAGAGTAGGTAACACAGATACGCAGTATTTT. The V call is TRBV15, the J call TRBJ2-3; the D is unclear. From germline, CDR1 is LNHNV and CDR2 YYDKDF (reference sequence). This CDR3 is 14 amino acids long. V lost 1 base to trimming and J lost 2 bases, with 7 bases between them.

This clonotype showed up just a few times. CDR3 residues: CASSLWTSGRADEQFF. The DNA for the CDR3 is TGTGCCAGCAGTTTGTGGACTAGCGGGAGGGCGGATGAGCAGTTCTTC. The gene calls are TRBV28 and TRBJ2-1; 15 positions match TRBD2. The CDR3 is 16 residues long. Germline V gene data show CDR1 as MDHEN and CDR2 as SYDVKM. V lost 3 bases and J lost 8; bases outside the gene matches: 5.

This clonotype was detected many times. The gene calls are TRBV20-1 and TRBJ2-2, with 10 nucleotides matching TRBD2. Per the germline V gene, CDR1 is DFQATT and CDR2 is SNEGSKA (reference sequence). The CDR3 runs to 14 residues. The ends lost 2 bases at V and 8 bases at J; junction bases unmatched: 5. For the CDR3, the DNA is TGCAGTGCTAGACTAGCGGGAGCTTGGGGGGAGCTGTTTTTT. Protein sequence: CSARLAGAWGELFF.

V and J are TRBV29-1 and TRBJ1-1; a weak D match, TRBD1 (5 bases). V dropped 4 bases and J dropped 0 bases, with 9 bases sitting between them. Germline CDR1 reads SQVTM; CDR2 reads ANQGSEA. The CDR3 is made up of 13 amino acids. CDR3 residues: CSVGAGLNTEAFF. The DNA of the CDR3 is TGCAGCGTTGGGGCAGGGTTGAACACTGAAGCTTTCTTT. The complete variable domain, with remaining parts taken from reference TRBV29-1 and TRBJ1-1, reads SAVISQKPSRDICQRGTSLTIQCQVDSQVTMMFWYRQQPGQSLTLIATANQGSEATYESGFVIDKFPISRPNLTFSTLTVSNMSPEDSSIYLCSVGAGLNTEAFFGQGTRLTVV.

Only a few counts were recorded for this clonotype. This chain joins TRBV24-1 and TRBJ2-1; no definite D call. This CDR3 is built from 11 residues. Trimming shortened V by 6 bases and J by 6 bases, and 5 bases separated the two germline ends. The V gene's germline CDR1 is KGHDR and CDR2 SFDVKD. The CDR3 loop reads CATSLGNEQFF. In nucleotides, the CDR3 is TGTGCCACCAGTCTAGGCAATGAGCAGTTCTTC.

The chain carries TRBV4-1 and TRBJ1-2, with D tentatively TRBD1 (6 bases). Germline assignment: CDR1 MGHRA and CDR2 YSYEKL. The CDR3 loop spans 15 amino acids. V was pared by 5 bases and J by 2 bases, with 15 bases between. The CDR3 sequence: CASSYIEGGNYGYTF. The CDR3 DNA reads TGCGCCAGCAGCTACATTGAGGGGGGGAACTATGGCTACACCTTC.

The rearrangement uses TRBV12-3 or TRBV12-4 and TRBJ2-3; TRBD1 matches 9 bases. There are 14 residues in the CDR3. Germline trimming cut 7 bases from V and 2 bases from J; bases unmatched to any gene: 4. The CDR3, as DNA: TGTGCCAGCACCTACAGGGGGCCCACAGATACGCAGTATTTT. This codes for CASTYRGPTDTQYF.

This clonotype occurred many times. The rearrangement joins TRBV28 to TRBJ2-7, with D possibly matching TRBD2 (5 bases). In germline, CDR1 is MDHEN, CDR2 SYDVKM. V shed 6 bases and J shed 7 bases, with 19 bases lying between them. The CDR3 sequence is 14 residues long. For the CDR3, the DNA is TGTGCCAGCAGGGAGGCCGCACTGGCCGGTGAGCAGTACTTC. Its translation: CASREAALAGEQYF.

This clonotype was detected many times. The rearrangement uses TRBV28 and TRBJ2-1; 15 nucleotides agree with TRBD2. This CDR3 is 22 amino acids long. Per the germline V gene, CDR1 is MDHEN and CDR2 is SYDVKM. The V gene end was trimmed by 3 bases and the J gene end by 5 bases; junction bases not matched to a gene: 20. The CDR3 is CASSFPGQGGSRTSGRDNEQFF. The CDR3 DNA reads as TGTGCCAGCAGTTTCCCGGGGCAGGGCGGTAGTCGGACTAGCGGGAGGGACAATGAGCAGTTCTTC. Using reference TRBV28 and TRBJ2-1 for the parts outside the CDR3, the full variable domain is DVKVTQSSRYLVKRTGEKVFLECVQDMDHENMFWYRQDPGLGLRLIYFSYDVKMKEKGDIPEGYSVSREKKERFSLILESASTNQTSMYLCASSFPGQGGSRTSGRDNEQFFGPGTRLTVL.

This clonotype showed up just a few times. The chain combines TRBV7-2 with TRBJ2-1; 11 nucleotides match TRBD1. After removal of 4 bases from V and 4 bases from J, the junction contained 6 bases not matched to a gene. The CDR3 has 16 amino acids. Germline CDR1 reads SGHTA; CDR2 reads FQGNSA. The CDR3 region has the DNA TGTGCCAGCAGCTCCCGTGGGGACAGGGGGTACAATGAGCAGTTCTTC. This translates into CASSSRGDRGYNEQFF.

V and J are TRBV27 and TRBJ2-1; the D gene is possibly TRBD2 (6 bases). V lost 9 bases to trimming and J lost 1 base, with 13 bases between them. The germline gives CDR1 MNHEY, CDR2 SMNVEV (reference sequence). This CDR3 has 14 amino acids. CDR3 residues: CASRGLGSYNEQFF. CDR3 DNA: TGTGCCAGTCGGGGGTTAGGGTCCTACAATGAGCAGTTCTTC.

This clonotype showed up just a few times. The chain uses TRBV27 and TRBJ2-7; the D gene is possibly TRBD1 (5 bases). This CDR3 spans 15 amino acids. Trimming removed 2 bases from V and 3 bases from J, with 14 bases in between. Germline V gene data show CDR1 as MNHEY and CDR2 as SMNVEV (reference sequence). The DNA for the CDR3 is TGTGCCAGCAGTTTACTAGGGGATGGTGGCTACGAGCAGTACTTC. Encoded protein: CASSLLGDGGYEQYF.

The sample holds a few counts of this clonotype. The rearrangement uses TRBV27 and TRBJ2-5; 11 bases match TRBD2. Germline-derived CDR1 and CDR2 are MNHEY and SMNVEV (reference sequence). V trimming: 6 bases; J trimming: 2 bases; junction bases outside the gene matches: 8. CDR3 length: 16 amino acids. Here the CDR3 reads CASSQGIAGGQETQYF. CDR3 DNA: TGTGCCAGCAGCCAGGGCATAGCGGGAGGGCAAGAGACCCAGTACTTC.

CDR3 in DNA: TGTGCCAGCTCTGTAGTAGCGGAGCTCGAGACCCAGTACTTC. Translation gives CASSVVAELETQYF. The chain is built from TRBV28 and TRBJ2-5, with a weak D call TRBD2 (6 bases). Germline CDR1 is MDHEN and CDR2 is SYDVKM. Deletions cut 8 bases from V and 5 bases from J, with 18 bases between. The CDR3 has 14 residues.

Many counts were recorded for this clonotype. This chain joins TRBV11-2 and TRBJ2-1, with TRBD2 matching over 12 bases. Germline CDR1 reads SGHAT; CDR2 reads FQNNGV. The ends lost 0 bases at V and 5 bases at J; junction bases unmatched: 2. The CDR3 has 16 amino acids. CDR3 protein: CASSLEASGRDNEQFF. In nucleotides, the CDR3 is TGTGCCAGCAGCTTAGAGGCTAGCGGGAGGGACAATGAGCAGTTCTTC.

In its sample, this clonotype was seen many times. The chain links TRBV29-1 to TRBJ2-1, with 9 bases aligning to TRBD2. V lost 0 bases and J lost 8; bases outside the gene matches: 8. CDR1 and CDR2 from the germline V gene are SQVTM and ANQGSEA. CDR3 length equals 15 residues. In nucleotides, the CDR3 is TGCAGCGTTGAAGATAAGAGCGGGAGGTCTGATGAGCAGTTCTTC. It translates to CSVEDKSGRSDEQFF.